The entry below describes one T cell receptor beta chain. The antigen remains unidentified. Expressed TCRB transcripts were sequenced after all isolated RNA was converted to cDNA. Assay: immunoSEQ multiplex PCR; the TCRdb copy retains only in-frame clones and omits some. The sample has 40,000 to 45,000 clones, approximately 49% seen once. This sample stems from a study of beta chain features in type 1 diabetes. Every donor had blood drawn once into heparin, roughly 110 mL on average. This CDR3 has 13 amino acids. Looked up from germline, CDR1 is GTSNPN and CDR2 is SVGIG (reference sequence). The trim removed 4 bases at V and 5 bases at J, leaving 7 bases unmatched. Overall study results and limits: For patients, the naive, central memory and Treg TCRB repertoires appeared more alike than for healthy donors.

The sequence was obtained from a woman aged 18 to 35 in good health. V gene TRBV30 combines with J gene TRBJ2-5, with TRBD2 matching 7 bases. The specimen sequenced was central memory CD4+ T cells from blood. In DNA form, the CDR3 reads TGTGCCTGGAAAAAGAGCGGGGTTGAGACCCAGTACTTC. It translates to CAWKKSGVETQYF.